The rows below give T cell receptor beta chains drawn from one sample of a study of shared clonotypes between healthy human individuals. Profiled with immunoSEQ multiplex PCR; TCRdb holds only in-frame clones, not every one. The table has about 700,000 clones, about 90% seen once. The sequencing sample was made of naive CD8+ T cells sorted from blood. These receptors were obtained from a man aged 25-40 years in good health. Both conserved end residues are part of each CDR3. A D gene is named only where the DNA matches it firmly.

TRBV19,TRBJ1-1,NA,CASSIWGVNTEAFF
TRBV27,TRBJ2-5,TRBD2,CASSQLAGAETQYF
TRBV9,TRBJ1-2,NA,CASSPTGYGYTF
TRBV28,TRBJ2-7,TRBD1,CASSLPVGQGRYEQYF
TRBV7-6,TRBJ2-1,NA,CASSLRGPNYNEQFF
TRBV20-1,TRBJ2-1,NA,CSARYFNEQFF
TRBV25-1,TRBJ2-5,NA,CASSGQNQETQYF
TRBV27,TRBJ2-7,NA,CASSSHYEQYF
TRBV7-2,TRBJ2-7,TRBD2,CASSFSLAGGYEQYF
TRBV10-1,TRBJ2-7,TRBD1,CASSERGTGTYEQYF
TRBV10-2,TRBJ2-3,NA,CASSGLVSTDTQYF
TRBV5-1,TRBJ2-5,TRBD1,CASSEFPLPGQGQETQYF
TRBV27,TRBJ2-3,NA,CASRNMGVGDTQYF
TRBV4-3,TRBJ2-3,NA,CASSHASLTDTQYF
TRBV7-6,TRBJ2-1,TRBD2,CASSVGGGEYNEQFF
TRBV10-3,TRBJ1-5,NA,CAIGPGINQPQHF
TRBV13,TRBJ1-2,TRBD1,CASSLRTGEGYYGYTF
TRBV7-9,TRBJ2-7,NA,CASSQLQELSDEQYF
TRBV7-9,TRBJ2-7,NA,CASSPARELGSEQYF
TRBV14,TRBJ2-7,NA,CASSPRGTESYEQYF
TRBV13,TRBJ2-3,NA,CASSREERLGDTDTQYF
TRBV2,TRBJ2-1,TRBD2,CATPLSGRAKEQFF
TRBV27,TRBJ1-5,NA,CASSLLGFNQPQHF
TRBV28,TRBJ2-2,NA,CASSFGRQLRPHGTSETGELFF
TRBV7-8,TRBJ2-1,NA,CASSLDEGRYDEQFF
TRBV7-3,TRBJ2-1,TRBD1,CASSPSRDSLHNEQFF
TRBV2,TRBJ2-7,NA,CASCERNSYEQYF
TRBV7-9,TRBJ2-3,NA,CASRGQSGGSTDTQYF
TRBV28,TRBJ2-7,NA,CASSFERGAYEQYF
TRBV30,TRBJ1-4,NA,CAWSVPLRGGNEKLFF
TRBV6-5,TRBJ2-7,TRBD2,CASSPGLAGDDEQYF
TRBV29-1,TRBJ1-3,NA,CSVLDGKSGNTIYF
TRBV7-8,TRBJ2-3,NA,CASSLTGDTQYF
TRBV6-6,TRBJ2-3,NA,CASSYSREGGADTQYF
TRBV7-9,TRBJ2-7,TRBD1,CASSPGQGYSYEQYF
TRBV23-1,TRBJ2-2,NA,CASSQSMGFWPGELFF
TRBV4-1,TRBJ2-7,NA,CASSQDPLPPSSAYEQYF
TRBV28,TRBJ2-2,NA,CASSFGLRGTGELFF
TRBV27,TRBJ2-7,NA,CASSLLGGTYEQYF
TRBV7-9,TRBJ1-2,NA,CASSLDENGYTF
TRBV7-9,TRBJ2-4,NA,CASSLAPENIQYF
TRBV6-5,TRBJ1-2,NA,CASSLTYNYGYTF
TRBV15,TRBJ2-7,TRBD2,CATSRGGLAGRGEQYF
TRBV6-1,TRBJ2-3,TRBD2,CASSEGVTGRGGTDTQYF
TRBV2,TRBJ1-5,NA,CASREAWGQPQHF
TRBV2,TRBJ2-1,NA,CASRGGRNEQFF
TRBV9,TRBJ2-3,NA,CASSVYGTPTDTQYF
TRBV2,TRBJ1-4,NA,CASGTSQSEKLFF